These 27 T cell receptor beta chains originate from one sample sequenced in a study of cytomegalovirus exposure and HLA in healthy donors. The PCR used 60 Vbeta and 13 Jbeta primers. Generated by immunoSEQ multiplex PCR, the TCRdb table keeps only in-frame clones and is missing some. Here the sample spans 140,000 or so clones, 60% to 85% being singletons. Source material: PBMCs. All receptors derive from a middle-aged man in good health and CMV-seronegative.

This clone was counted a single time. CDR3 residues: CASSGAAGYEQYF. The DNA of the CDR3 is TGCGCCAGCAGCGGGGCGGCAGGGTACGAGCAGTACTTC. This chain connects TRBV5-1 to TRBJ2-7, with D possibly being TRBD1 (5 bases). Germline CDR1 SGHRS, CDR2 YFSETQ. V lost 4 bases and J 4 bases, leaving 12 bases between the germline ends. This CDR3 has 13 amino acids.

The chain links TRBV5-1 to TRBJ2-5; D might be TRBD2 (6 bases). The J call is uncertain, as TRBJ2-7 better fits the DNA end. The CDR3 has 16 amino acids. Germline lookup yields CDR1 SGHRS and CDR2 YFSETQ. CDR3 nucleotide sequence: TGCGCCAGCAGCTGGGGGTCGCGGGACCCTTCCTACGAGCAGTACTTC. Translating it yields CASSWGSRDPSYEQYF.

The chain couples TRBV5-1 to TRBJ2-1; 7 bases match TRBD1. V shed 4 bases, J shed 3 bases, and the junction held 7 bases outside the gene matches. The CDR3 totals 15 residues. Germline loops: CDR1 SGHRS, CDR2 YFSETQ. CDR3 sequence: CASSGWDSLYNEQFF. The CDR3 DNA follows: TGCGCCAGCAGCGGGTGGGACAGCCTCTACAATGAGCAGTTCTTC.

The chain is built from TRBV6-1 and TRBJ2-7; 10 nucleotides agree with TRBD2. The CDR3 consists of 14 residues. In germline, CDR1 is MNHNS, CDR2 SASEGT. J lost 2 bases, V lost 5 bases, and 3 bases had no gene match. CDR3 in amino acids: CASSIAGGPYEQYF. The CDR3 DNA follows: TGTGCCAGCAGTATAGCGGGAGGCCCCTACGAGCAGTACTTC.

The rearrangement links TRBV28 to TRBJ1-2, with D possibly being TRBD1 (5 bases). V dropped 10 bases and J dropped 0 bases, with 15 bases sitting between them. Germline CDR1 MDHEN, CDR2 SYDVKM. The CDR3 is made up of 14 amino acids. The CDR3 DNA follows: TGTGCCACCCCTCGAGACAGATCTAACTATGGCTACACCTTC. Amino acid sequence: CATPRDRSNYGYTF.

In the case of this clone: One end of the junction varies from germline; a read error may be responsible. The V gene is TRBV7-9, the J gene TRBJ2-3, with 9 nucleotides matching TRBD2. Germline lookup yields CDR1 SEHNR and CDR2 FQNEAQ (reference sequence). This CDR3 has 16 residues. The CDR3 loop reads CSSSLQGGRATDTQYF. The CDR3 coding sequence is TGTTCCAGCAGCTTACAGGGCGGGAGGGCCACAGATACGCAGTATTTT. Looking up the rest from reference TRBV7-9 and TRBJ2-3 gives the full variable domain: DTGVSQNPRHKITKRGQNVTFRCDPISEHNRLYWYRQTLGQGPEFLTYFQNEAQLEKSRLLSDRFSAERPKGSFSTLEIQRTEQGDSAMYLCSSSLQGGRATDTQYFGPGTRLTVL.

The chain carries TRBV7-2 and TRBJ2-7; 7 bases fit TRBD2. Per germline, CDR1 SGHTA and CDR2 FQGNSA. The CDR3 is made up of 16 amino acids. J was trimmed by 0 bases and V by 0 bases; bases with no gene match: 5. The CDR3 protein is CASSLAGTSVSYEQYF. DNA of the CDR3: TGTGCCAGCAGCTTAGCGGGAACTAGCGTCTCCTACGAGCAGTACTTC.

This chain connects TRBV27 to TRBJ2-1; D ambiguous. The V and J ends lost 0 bases and 5 bases respectively, with 5 bases between them. The germline gives CDR1 MNHEY, CDR2 SMNVEV (reference sequence). The CDR3 is 13 residues long. CDR3: CASSLSGDNEQFF. The DNA for the CDR3 is TGTGCCAGCAGTTTATCAGGAGACAATGAGCAGTTCTTC.

This clone was counted a few times. This rearrangement joins TRBV10-1 to TRBJ1-1; 7 bases are a match to TRBD1. The CDR3 totals 13 residues. V shed 6 bases and J 2 bases; nucleotides not matched to a gene: 3. Germline CDR1 reads WNHNN; CDR2 reads SYGVQD (reference sequence). CDR3 residues: CASRRDSNTEAFF. Here the CDR3 DNA reads TGCGCCAGCAGACGGGACAGTAACACTGAAGCTTTCTTT.

The chain couples TRBV28 to TRBJ2-7; TRBD2 agrees at 11 bases. Germline trimming cut 6 bases from V and 2 bases from J; bases unmatched to any gene: 3. The CDR3 spans 14 residues. Germline assignment: CDR1 MDHEN and CDR2 SYDVKM. CDR3 bases: TGTGCCAGCAGCCGACTAGCGGGGACCTACGAGCAGTACTTC. Residues: CASSRLAGTYEQYF.

This clone was seen only once. V is TRBV5-1 and J is TRBJ2-3, with a tentative D call TRBD2 (5 bases). Trimming left V 2 bases short and J 3 bases short, with 13 bases between. CDR3 length: 15 residues. Germline V gene lookup returns CDR1 SGHRS and CDR2 YFSETQ. CDR3 bases: TGCGCCAGCAGCTTACTAGGCCCTAAAACAGATACGCAGTATTTT. Translated: CASSLLGPKTDTQYF.

This clone was detected a few times. The chain links TRBV5-4 to TRBJ1-2; 8 nucleotides match TRBD1. CDR1 is SGHNT, CDR2 YYREEE, per germline (reference sequence). The CDR3 is 16 amino acids. The V segment lost 4 bases and the J segment 5 bases; nucleotides outside the gene matches: 13. The CDR3: CASSHNKDRALYGYTF. CDR3 coding DNA: TGTGCCAGCAGCCATAATAAGGACAGGGCTTTATATGGCTACACCTTC.

This CDR3 is CASSDSNQGPDTQYF. In DNA, the CDR3 is TGTGCCAGCAGTGACTCGAACCAGGGGCCCGATACGCAGTATTTT. This chain uses TRBV6-4 with TRBJ2-3; the D gene is possibly TRBD1 (6 bases). Trimming stripped 0 bases from V and 6 bases from J, with 13 bases between. The CDR3 has 15 amino acids. Germline CDR1 is MRHNA and CDR2 is SNTAGT.

The CDR3 sequence is CASSQFGTGGGNTIYF. The DNA for the CDR3 is TGCGCCAGCAGCCAATTTGGGACAGGTGGCGGAAACACCATATATTTT. The V and J genes are TRBV4-3 and TRBJ1-3, with 8 nucleotides matching TRBD1. The length of the CDR3 is 16 residues. The germline V gene has CDR1 LGHNA and CDR2 YSLEER. The V segment lost 2 bases and the J segment 4 bases; nucleotides outside the gene matches: 7.

V and J are TRBV5-1 and TRBJ2-3; 9 bases are a match to TRBD1. The CDR3 is 14 amino acids. Trimming removed 7 bases from V and 2 bases from J; junction bases left unmatched: 5. Germline V CDR1 and CDR2: SGHRS, YFSETQ. The CDR3 nucleotides are TGCGCCAGCGCCACAGGGGGCACCACAGATACGCAGTATTTT. This encodes CASATGGTTDTQYF.

The V call is TRBV2, the J call TRBJ2-7, with D maybe TRBD2 (5 bases). Per the germline V gene, CDR1 is SNHLY and CDR2 is FYNNEI. The CDR3 length is 15 residues. Trimming removed 3 bases at V and 2 bases at J, with 14 bases between. Here the CDR3 DNA reads TGTGCCAGCAGTGAGGGTCCTAGCCCGACCTACGAGCAGTACTTC. Translation gives CASSEGPSPTYEQYF.

This clone was observed a handful of times. The CDR3 reads CASMNNGGSQYF. The CDR3 coding sequence is TGTGCCAGCATGAATAATGGCGGCAGTCAGTACTTC. This chain uses TRBV2 with TRBJ2-4; D gene ambiguous. The CDR3 is made up of 12 amino acids. Germline assignment: CDR1 SNHLY and CDR2 FYNNEI. V was shortened by 7 bases and J by 12 bases, with 16 bases between the two germline ends.

As concerns this clone: A junction boundary mismatches the germline segment, possibly from a read error. V usage is TRBV7-2 and J usage is TRBJ1-4; D is unresolved. Germline assignment: CDR1 SGHTA and CDR2 FQGNSA. The CDR3 runs 13 residues. This CDR3 reads CASVEGVNKKLFF. The CDR3 DNA sequence: TGTGCCAGCGTCGAGGGAGTTAATAAAAAACTGTTTTTT.

The chain employs TRBV29-1 and TRBJ2-1; 9 bases match TRBD2. The germline CDR1 and CDR2 sequences are SQVTM and ANQGSEA. The CDR3 has 14 residues. V dropped 3 bases and J dropped 8; count of bases not matched to a gene: 8. CDR3 residues: CSVEGPSGIDEQFF. Here the CDR3 DNA reads TGCAGCGTTGAGGGGCCTAGCGGGATTGATGAGCAGTTCTTC.

V is TRBV18 and J is TRBJ1-2; 7 nucleotides agree with TRBD1. The CDR3 length is 15 residues. Trimming removed 6 bases from V and 8 bases from J; junction bases left unmatched: 15. Germline CDR1 reads KGHSH; CDR2 reads LQKENI. The CDR3 DNA follows: TGTGCCAGCTCGGGGGCCGGACAGGACGGAGGGGGCTACACCTTC. Protein: CASSGAGQDGGGYTF.

This clone was counted between two and nine times. The chain is built from TRBV19 and TRBJ2-7, with 7 bases fitting TRBD2. This CDR3 is built from 14 residues. V shed 3 bases, J shed 0 bases, and the junction held 2 bases outside the gene matches. Germline lookup yields CDR1 LNHDA and CDR2 SQIVND (reference sequence). CDR3 protein: CASSISGYSYEQYF. The CDR3 region has the DNA TGTGCCAGTAGTATTAGCGGGTACTCCTACGAGCAGTACTTC.

The rearrangement joins TRBV28 to TRBJ2-5; 8 positions match TRBD1. CDR1 and CDR2 from the germline V gene are MDHEN and SYDVKM. The CDR3 covers 19 residues. V trimming: 3 bases; J trimming: 5 bases; junction bases outside the gene matches: 20. CDR3 nucleotides: TGTGCCAGCAGTTTGGGAGACAGGGGCACAATTGGGGCCGGGGAGACCCAGTACTTC. It codes for CASSLGDRGTIGAGETQYF. The complete variable domain, with remaining parts taken from reference TRBV28 and TRBJ2-5, reads DVKVTQSSRYLVKRTGEKVFLECVQDMDHENMFWYRQDPGLGLRLIYFSYDVKMKEKGDIPEGYSVSREKKERFSLILESASTNQTSMYLCASSLGDRGTIGAGETQYFGPGTRLLVL.

The chain employs TRBV6-7 and TRBJ2-5; 11 bases line up with TRBD1. With the DNA end fitting TRBJ2-7 better, the J assignment may be wrong. Being an ORF, TRBV6-7 has a function that is uncertain. The CDR3 covers 16 residues. This CDR3 reads CASSYWGQGVPYEQYF. DNA for the CDR3: TGTGCCAGCAGTTACTGGGGACAGGGGGTCCCCTACGAGCAGTACTTC.

This chain joins TRBV7-9 and TRBJ1-1; no definite D call. This CDR3 has 12 residues. Germline CDR1 is SEHNR and CDR2 is FQNEAQ (reference sequence). Trimming took 8 bases from V and 1 from J, leaving 8 bases between them. CDR3 in amino acids: CASEGENTEAFF. The CDR3 DNA is TGTGCCAGCGAGGGAGAGAACACTGAAGCTTTCTTT. The variable domain in full, with the rest retrieved from reference TRBV7-9 and TRBJ1-1, is DTGVSQNPRHKITKRGQNVTFRCDPISEHNRLYWYRQTLGQGPEFLTYFQNEAQLEKSRLLSDRFSAERPKGSFSTLEIQRTEQGDSAMYLCASEGENTEAFFGQGTRLTVV.

The chain joins TRBV6-5 to TRBJ2-7, with 9 bases identical to TRBD1. Trimming removed 4 bases from V and 2 bases from J; junction bases left unmatched: 9. CDR3 length equals 16 residues. The germline V gene encodes CDR1 MNHEY and CDR2 SVGAGI. CDR3 loop: CASSSPRTGDTYEQYF. CDR3 nucleotide sequence: TGTGCCAGCAGTTCGCCTAGGACAGGGGACACCTACGAGCAGTACTTC.

The rearrangement uses TRBV9 and TRBJ2-3, with 9 bases aligning to TRBD2. Germline V gene lookup returns CDR1 SGDLS and CDR2 YYNGEE. J was trimmed by 4 bases and V by 5 bases; bases with no gene match: 5. This CDR3 has 14 residues. The CDR3 DNA reads TGTGCCAGCAGGGGCGGGGGGGCAGCAGATACGCAGTATTTT. It specifies CASRGGGAADTQYF.

This chain links TRBV5-1 with TRBJ1-4; no definite D call. Trimming pared 0 bases from V and 4 bases from J, leaving 7 bases between. The CDR3 is made up of 14 amino acids. Germline CDR1 is SGHRS and CDR2 is YFSETQ. The CDR3 nucleotides read TGCGCCAGCAGCTTGGGCGGTGTTAATGAAAAACTGTTTTTT. Protein sequence: CASSLGGVNEKLFF.